This record looks at one T cell receptor beta chain sequence and its context. Its matching antigen is unknown. The CDR3 extends over 13 amino acids. V shed 5 bases and J shed 0 bases, with 5 bases lying between them. Germline V CDR1 and CDR2: SEHNR, FQNEAQ (reference sequence). The sample comes from a study of blood T cells in healthy people across ages. Isolated PBMCs totaled at least 7 million in each sample. Primed by a sample-barcoded 5' primer and a J-beta primer mix, a second PCR proceeded for 7 to 11 cycles. In TCRdb, the 5' RACE reads were re-called with MiXCR into one record per CDR3 protein. This table holds around 1,700,000 distinct CDR3 sequences, approximately 30% found once. Findings and limits, study-wide: The CMV status of each donor remained undetermined, and this could have confounded shifts in expanded clonotypes.

This sequence joins TRBV7-9 and TRBJ1-5; D unresolved. Specimen: blood. This receptor was identified in a woman aged 25 to 39 in good health. CDR3 DNA sequence: TGTGCCAGCAGCCCTTTTAGCAATCAGCCCCAGCATTTT. Protein sequence: CASSPFSNQPQHF.